This note documents a single T cell receptor (beta chain) sequence. This sample was taken from a study of blood T cell repertoires in COVID-19. Background on the study: Sites in the United States, Italy and Spain provided acute and convalescent COVID-19 samples. PBMCs, B-cell-depleted T cells, or T cells were the source of the cDNA or gDNA that made up the material.

CDR3 length equals 17 residues. The germline V gene encodes CDR1 MNHNS and CDR2 SASEGT. J gave up 6 bases and V 4 bases, and 10 bases lay outside the gene matches. Authors' processing steps: The assay estimated nucleated cells by amplifying reference gene primers. The assay was immunoSEQ multiplex PCR, and TCRdb's table has in-frame clones only and misses some. V and J calls and clone size come straight from that table; D and trimming were deduced from the DNA. This table has 110,000 or so clones, approximately 80% appearing once. Material: peripheral blood. This receptor was taken from a woman in her 70s with acute or convalescent COVID-19. V gene TRBV6-1 combines with J gene TRBJ2-3, with TRBD2 identical over 13 bases. CDR3 coding DNA: TGTGCCAGCAGTGCCGTCCCGACTAGCGGGGGGATGGATACGCAGTATTTT. Translating it yields CASSAVPTSGGMDTQYF.